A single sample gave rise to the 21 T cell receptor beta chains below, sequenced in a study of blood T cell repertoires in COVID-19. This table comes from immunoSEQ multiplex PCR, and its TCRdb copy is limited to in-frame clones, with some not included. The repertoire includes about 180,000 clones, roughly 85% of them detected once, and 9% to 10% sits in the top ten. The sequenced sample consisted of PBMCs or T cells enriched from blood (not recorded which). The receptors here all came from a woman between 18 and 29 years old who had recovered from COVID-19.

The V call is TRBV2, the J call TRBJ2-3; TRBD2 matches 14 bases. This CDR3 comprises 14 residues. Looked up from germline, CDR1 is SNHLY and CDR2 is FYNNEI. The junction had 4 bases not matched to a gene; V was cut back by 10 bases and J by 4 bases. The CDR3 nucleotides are TGTGCCAACCGGACTAGCGGGGGGTCAGATACGCAGTATTTT. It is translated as CANRTSGGSDTQYF. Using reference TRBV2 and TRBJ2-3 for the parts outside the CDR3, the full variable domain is EPEVTQTPSHQVTQMGQEVILRCVPISNHLYFYWYRQILGQKVEFLVSFYNNEISEKSEIFDDQFSVERPDGSNFTLKIRSTKLEDSAMYFCANRTSGGSDTQYFGPGTRLTVL.

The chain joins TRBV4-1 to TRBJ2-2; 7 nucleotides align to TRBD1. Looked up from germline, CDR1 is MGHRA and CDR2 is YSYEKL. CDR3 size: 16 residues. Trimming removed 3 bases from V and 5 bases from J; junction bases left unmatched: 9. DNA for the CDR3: TGCGCCAGCAGCCAGCCACAGGGGAGCATGACCGGGGAGCTGTTTTTT. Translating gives CASSQPQGSMTGELFF.

The CDR3 sequence: CASISGTSGPTNEQFF. As DNA, the CDR3 is TGCGCCAGCATCTCCGGGACTAGCGGTCCCACCAATGAGCAGTTCTTC. This chain uses TRBV5-1 with TRBJ2-1, with 11 bases aligning to TRBD2. The junction had 11 bases not matched to a gene; V was cut back by 6 bases and J by 6 bases. Germline V gene lookup returns CDR1 SGHRS and CDR2 YFSETQ. This CDR3 region has 16 residues.

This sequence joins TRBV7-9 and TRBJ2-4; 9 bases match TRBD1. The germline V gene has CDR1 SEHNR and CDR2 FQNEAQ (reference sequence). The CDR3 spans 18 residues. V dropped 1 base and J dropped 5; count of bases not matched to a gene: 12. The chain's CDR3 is CASSLGGTGWSKENIQYF. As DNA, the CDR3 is TGTGCCAGCAGCTTAGGCGGGACAGGGTGGTCAAAGGAAAACATTCAGTACTTC.

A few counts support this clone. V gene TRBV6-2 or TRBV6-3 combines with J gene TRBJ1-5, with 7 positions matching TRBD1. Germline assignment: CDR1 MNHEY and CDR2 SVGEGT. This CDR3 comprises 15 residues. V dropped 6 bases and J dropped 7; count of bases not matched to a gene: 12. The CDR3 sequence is CASSHPMGTDQPQHF. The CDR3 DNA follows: TGTGCCAGCAGCCACCCTATGGGGACAGACCAGCCCCAGCATTTT.

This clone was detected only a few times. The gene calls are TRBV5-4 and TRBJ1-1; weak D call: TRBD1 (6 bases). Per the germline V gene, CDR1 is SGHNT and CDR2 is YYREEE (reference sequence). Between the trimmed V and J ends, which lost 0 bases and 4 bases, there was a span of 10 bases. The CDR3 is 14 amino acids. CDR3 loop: CASSLGPGATEAFF. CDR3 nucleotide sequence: TGTGCCAGCAGCTTGGGTCCAGGGGCCACTGAAGCTTTCTTT.

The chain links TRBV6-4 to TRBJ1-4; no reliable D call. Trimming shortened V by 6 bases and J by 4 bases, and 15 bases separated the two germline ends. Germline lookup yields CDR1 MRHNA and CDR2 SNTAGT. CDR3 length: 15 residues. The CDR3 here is CASRPGLSINEKLFF. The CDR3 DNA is TGTGCCAGCAGGCCGGGATTGTCGATTAATGAAAAACTGTTTTTT.

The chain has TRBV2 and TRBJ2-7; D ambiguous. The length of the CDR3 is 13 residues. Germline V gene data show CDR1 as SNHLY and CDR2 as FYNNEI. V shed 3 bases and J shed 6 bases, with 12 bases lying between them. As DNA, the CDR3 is TGTGCCAGCAGTGAGTGGCCACCTAGCGAGCAGTACTTC. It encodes CASSEWPPSEQYF.

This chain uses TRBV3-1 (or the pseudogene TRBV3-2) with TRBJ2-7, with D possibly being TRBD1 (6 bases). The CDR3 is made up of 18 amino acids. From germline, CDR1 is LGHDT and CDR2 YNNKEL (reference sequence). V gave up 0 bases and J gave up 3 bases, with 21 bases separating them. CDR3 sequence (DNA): TGTGCCAGCAGCCAAGATCCAGGTTCTGGGGGCCCTTACTACGAGCAGTACTTC. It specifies CASSQDPGSGGPYYEQYF.

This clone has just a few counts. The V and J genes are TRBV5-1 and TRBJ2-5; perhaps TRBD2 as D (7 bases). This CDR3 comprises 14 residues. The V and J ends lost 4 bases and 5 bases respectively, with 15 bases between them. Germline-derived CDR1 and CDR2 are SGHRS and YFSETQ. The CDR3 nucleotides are TGCGCCAGCAGCCTGTCGGGGGGCTCGGAGACCCAGTACTTC. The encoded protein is CASSLSGGSETQYF.

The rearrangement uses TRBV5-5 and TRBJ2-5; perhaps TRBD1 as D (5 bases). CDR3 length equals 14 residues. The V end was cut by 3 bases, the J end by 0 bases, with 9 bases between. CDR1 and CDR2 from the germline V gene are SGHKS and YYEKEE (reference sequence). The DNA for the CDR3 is TGTGCCAGCAGCTCGGACACCCACCAAGAGACCCAGTACTTC. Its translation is CASSSDTHQETQYF.

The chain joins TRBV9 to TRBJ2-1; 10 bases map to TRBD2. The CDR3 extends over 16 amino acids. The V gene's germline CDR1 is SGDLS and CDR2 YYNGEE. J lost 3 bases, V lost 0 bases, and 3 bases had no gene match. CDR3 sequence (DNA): TGTGCCAGCAGCGTAGAAGTAGCGGGGGGCTACAATGAGCAGTTCTTC. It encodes CASSVEVAGGYNEQFF.

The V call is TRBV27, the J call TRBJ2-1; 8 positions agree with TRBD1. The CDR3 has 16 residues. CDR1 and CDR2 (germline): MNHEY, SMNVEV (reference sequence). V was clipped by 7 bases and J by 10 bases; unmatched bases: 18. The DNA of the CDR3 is TGTGCCAGCAAAGCAAGAGAAGGACAGGGAATTAGGGAGCAGTTCTTC. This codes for CASKAREGQGIREQFF.

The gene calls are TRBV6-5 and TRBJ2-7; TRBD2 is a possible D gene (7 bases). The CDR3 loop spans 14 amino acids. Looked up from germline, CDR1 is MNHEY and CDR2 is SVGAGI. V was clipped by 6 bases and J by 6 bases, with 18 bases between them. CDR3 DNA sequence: TGTGCCAGCAGCCGCGGGGGCCGGGCCGCCGAGCAGTACTTC. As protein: CASSRGGRAAEQYF.

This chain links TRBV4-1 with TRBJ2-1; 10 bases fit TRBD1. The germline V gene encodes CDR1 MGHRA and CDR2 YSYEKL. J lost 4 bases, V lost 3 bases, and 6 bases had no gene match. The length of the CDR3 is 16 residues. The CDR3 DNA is TGCGCCAGCAGCCATCCTAGGACAGGGGGTTACAATGAGCAGTTCTTC. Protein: CASSHPRTGGYNEQFF.

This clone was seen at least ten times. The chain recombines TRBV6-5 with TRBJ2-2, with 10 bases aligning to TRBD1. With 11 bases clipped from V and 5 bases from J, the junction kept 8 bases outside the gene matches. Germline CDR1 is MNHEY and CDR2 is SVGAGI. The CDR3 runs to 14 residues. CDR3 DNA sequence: TGTGCCGGACAGGGGGGATTATTAACCGGGGAGCTGTTTTTT. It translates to CAGQGGLLTGELFF.

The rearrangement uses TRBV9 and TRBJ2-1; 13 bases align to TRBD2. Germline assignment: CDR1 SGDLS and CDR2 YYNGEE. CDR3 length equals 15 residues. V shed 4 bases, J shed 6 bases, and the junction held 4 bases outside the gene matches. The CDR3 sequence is CASSTLAGGSNEQFF. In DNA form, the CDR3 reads TGTGCCAGCAGCACACTAGCGGGAGGGTCCAATGAGCAGTTCTTC.

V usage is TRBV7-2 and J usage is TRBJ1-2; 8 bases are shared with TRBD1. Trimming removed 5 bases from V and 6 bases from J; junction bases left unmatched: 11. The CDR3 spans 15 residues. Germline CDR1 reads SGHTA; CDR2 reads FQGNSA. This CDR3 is CASSPPAGGIDGYTF. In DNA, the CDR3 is TGTGCCAGCAGCCCCCCGGCAGGGGGCATTGATGGCTACACCTTC.

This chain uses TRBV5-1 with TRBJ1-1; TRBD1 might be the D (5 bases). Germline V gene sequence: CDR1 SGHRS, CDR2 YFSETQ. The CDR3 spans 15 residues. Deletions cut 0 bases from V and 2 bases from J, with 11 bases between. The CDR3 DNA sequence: TGCGCCAGCAGCTTGGCCCTAGGGGTTAACACTGAAGCTTTCTTT. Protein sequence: CASSLALGVNTEAFF.

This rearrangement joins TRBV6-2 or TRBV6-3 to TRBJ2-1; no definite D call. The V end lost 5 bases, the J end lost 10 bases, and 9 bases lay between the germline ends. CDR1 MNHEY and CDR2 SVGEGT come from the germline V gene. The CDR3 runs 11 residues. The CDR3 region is CASSQTREQFF. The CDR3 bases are TGTGCCAGCAGTCAAACCAGAGAGCAGTTCTTC.

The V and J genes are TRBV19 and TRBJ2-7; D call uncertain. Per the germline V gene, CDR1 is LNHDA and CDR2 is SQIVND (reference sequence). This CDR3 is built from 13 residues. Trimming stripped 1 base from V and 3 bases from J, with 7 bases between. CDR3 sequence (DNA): TGTGCCAGTAGTATAGCTAGAGGCTACGAGCAGTACTTC. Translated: CASSIARGYEQYF.